The 18 T cell receptor beta chains reported below all come from one sample, sequenced in a study of T cell changes during pregnancy in multiple sclerosis (dated by TCRdb to about 2019). Receptors were amplified or captured by the immunoSEQ multiplex PCR assay. TCRdb's version of the immuneACCESS table is confined to in-frame rearrangements and falls short of the full clone set. An unresolved V gene accounts for under half of the shortfall where checked; the remainder is of unknown origin. The sample yields 68,000 or so clones; 92% were counted once. The ten largest clones represent 1.2% to 1.5% of the sample. This specimen was peripheral blood, taken in the second trimester of pregnancy. The receptor set was obtained from a female donor in good health, enrolled as a control in a pregnancy study.

The chain combines TRBV7-2 with TRBJ2-1; 10 positions match TRBD1. Germline CDR1 reads SGHTA; CDR2 reads FQGNSA. V lost 5 bases, J lost 3 bases, and 4 bases stayed unmatched. CDR3 length: 15 residues. The DNA for the CDR3 is TGTGCCAGCAGCGATTGGACAGGGGGCTACAATGAGCAGTTCTTC. It translates to CASSDWTGGYNEQFF.

The genes are TRBV28 and TRBJ2-7; no clear D. The CDR3 is 14 residues long. Trimming stripped 1 base from V and 2 bases from J, with 9 bases between. Looked up from germline, CDR1 is MDHEN and CDR2 is SYDVKM. CDR3 amino acids: CASSLSLTTYEQYF. CDR3 in DNA: TGTGCCAGCAGTTTATCCCTGACAACCTACGAGCAGTACTTC.

This sequence joins TRBV9 and TRBJ2-7, with TRBD1 as a possible D gene (6 bases). V was shortened by 4 bases and J by 6 bases, with 14 bases between the two germline ends. The CDR3 has 13 amino acids. Germline V lookup: CDR1 SGDLS, CDR2 YYNGEE. CDR3 nucleotide sequence: TGTGCCAGCAGCCCTGCAGGGGCCGGCGAGCAGTACTTC. It yields the protein CASSPAGAGEQYF.

The chain couples TRBV18 to TRBJ2-1; 7 positions agree with TRBD1. This CDR3 has 13 amino acids. Germline assignment: CDR1 KGHSH and CDR2 LQKENI. V shed 5 bases, J shed 8 bases, and the junction held 6 bases outside the gene matches. The CDR3: CASSSNRGDEQFF. The CDR3 DNA follows: TGTGCCAGCTCATCAAACAGGGGCGATGAGCAGTTCTTC.

This chain uses TRBV6-1 with TRBJ2-7; TRBD2 matches at 7 bases. This CDR3 region has 15 residues. Germline loops: CDR1 MNHNS, CDR2 SASEGT. Unmatched junction bases numbered 15, after V lost 6 bases and J lost 7 bases. The CDR3 loop is CASSDGEGGVSEQYF. The CDR3 region has the DNA TGTGCCAGCAGCGATGGGGAGGGTGGGGTGAGTGAGCAGTACTTC.

The chain has TRBV18 and TRBJ2-5; no clear D. The CDR3 contains 12 residues. The germline V gene encodes CDR1 KGHSH and CDR2 LQKENI. Trimming shortened V by 3 bases and J by 2 bases, and 4 bases separated the two germline ends. The CDR3 is CASSPSQETQYF. In nucleotides, the CDR3 is TGTGCCAGCTCACCGAGTCAAGAGACCCAGTACTTC.

This clone was observed once. The V call is TRBV7-3, the J call TRBJ2-6; TRBD1 matches at 9 bases. V shed 5 bases and J 0 bases; nucleotides not matched to a gene: 14. Germline CDR1 is SGHTA and CDR2 is FQGTGA. This CDR3 region has 20 residues. This CDR3 is CASSLQHSGTGNSGANVLTF. Here the CDR3 DNA reads TGTGCCAGCAGCCTACAACATTCCGGGACAGGGAACTCTGGGGCCAACGTCCTGACTTTC. Drawing the rest from reference TRBV7-3 and TRBJ2-6, the complete variable domain is GAGVSQTPSNKVTEKGKYVELRCDPISGHTALYWYRQSLGQGPEFLIYFQGTGAADDSGLPNDRFFAVRPEGSVSTLKIQRTERGDSAVYLCASSLQHSGTGNSGANVLTFGAGSRLTVL.

J is TRBJ2-5 and V is TRBV4-1; D remains ambiguous. Trimming shortened V by 1 base and J by 4 bases, and 7 bases separated the two germline ends. This CDR3 comprises 13 residues. Germline assignment: CDR1 MGHRA and CDR2 YSYEKL. The CDR3 DNA is TGCGCCAGCAGCCAAGTAGCTGGAGAGACCCAGTACTTC. The encoded protein is CASSQVAGETQYF.

V and J are TRBV7-3 and TRBJ2-2; 7 bases are a match to TRBD2. V lost 5 bases and J lost 4; bases outside the gene matches: 4. Germline assignment: CDR1 SGHTA and CDR2 FQGTGA. The CDR3 is 14 amino acids. The CDR3 DNA reads as TGTGCCAGCAGCATTTCTAGCGGCACCGGGGAGCTGTTTTTT. This sequence encodes CASSISSGTGELFF. The complete variable domain, with remaining parts taken from reference TRBV7-3 and TRBJ2-2, reads GAGVSQTPSNKVTEKGKYVELRCDPISGHTALYWYRQSLGQGPEFLIYFQGTGAADDSGLPNDRFFAVRPEGSVSTLKIQRTERGDSAVYLCASSISSGTGELFFGEGSRLTVL.

This chain joins TRBV10-3 and TRBJ2-1; D possibly corresponds to TRBD2 (6 bases). The V gene's germline CDR1 is ENHRY and CDR2 SYGVKD. The CDR3 loop spans 14 amino acids. The V end lost 3 bases, the J end lost 4 bases, and 10 bases lay between the germline ends. This CDR3 is CAISDRGLYNEQFF. The CDR3, as DNA: TGTGCCATCAGTGATAGGGGACTTTACAATGAGCAGTTCTTC.

V gene TRBV4-3 combines with J gene TRBJ2-3; 9 nucleotides agree with TRBD2. The CDR3 length is 17 residues. V lost 2 bases, J lost 1 base, and 7 bases stayed unmatched. The germline V gene has CDR1 LGHNA and CDR2 YSLEER. The CDR3 here is CASSQRNSGSGTDTQYF. The CDR3 region has the DNA TGCGCCAGCAGCCAACGCAATAGCGGGAGTGGCACAGATACGCAGTATTTT.

On this clone: The junction departs from germline at one end; a sequencing error may be responsible. The chain employs TRBV27 and TRBJ2-5; 12 bases line up with TRBD2. This CDR3 comprises 16 residues. Germline CDR1 MNHEY, CDR2 SMNVEV (reference sequence). CDR3 sequence: CASSPTSGGPQGTQYF. CDR3 DNA sequence: TGTGCCAGCAGTCCGACTAGCGGGGGCCCCCAAGGGACCCAGTACTTC.

This chain uses TRBV11-2 with TRBJ2-7; perhaps TRBD2 as D (5 bases). V was shortened by 2 bases and J by 7 bases, with 18 bases between the two germline ends. The germline gives CDR1 SGHAT, CDR2 FQNNGV. The CDR3 has 15 residues. This CDR3 reads CASSLSGGLKGEQYF. The DNA for the CDR3 is TGTGCCAGCAGCTTATCTGGAGGCCTCAAGGGTGAGCAGTACTTC.

The chain's CDR3 is CASSSGLGHQPQHF. CDR3 bases: TGTGCCAGCAGTTCCGGACTAGGGCATCAGCCCCAGCATTTT. The V call is TRBV28, the J call TRBJ1-5, with D hard to call. The germline V gene encodes CDR1 MDHEN and CDR2 SYDVKM. V lost 4 bases and J 5 bases, leaving 12 bases between the germline ends. The length of the CDR3 is 14 residues.

V and J are TRBV18 and TRBJ1-2; 8 bases align to TRBD1. The CDR3 contains 15 residues. Germline V lookup: CDR1 KGHSH, CDR2 LQKENI. J gave up 4 bases and V 2 bases, and 6 bases lay outside the gene matches. In nucleotides, the CDR3 is TGTGCCAGCTCACCAAAGACAGGGGCTACCTATGGCTACACCTTC. Its protein is CASSPKTGATYGYTF.

This sequence joins TRBV6-5 and TRBJ1-3; D is unresolved. The V and J ends lost 6 bases and 4 bases respectively, with 16 bases between them. The germline gives CDR1 MNHEY, CDR2 SVGAGI. CDR3 length: 15 residues. The DNA of the CDR3 is TGTGCCAGCAGCCTCCGCCACTCCTTGGGAAACACCATATATTTT. Its translation is CASSLRHSLGNTIYF.

This clone appeared once. The chain recombines TRBV2 with TRBJ1-5; 7 bases are a match to TRBD1. The germline V gene encodes CDR1 SNHLY and CDR2 FYNNEI. With V trimmed by 5 bases and J by 5 bases, 9 bases remained unmatched. CDR3 length: 15 residues. CDR3 nucleotides: TGTGCCAGCAGTTCCGACAGGGCTATCGATCAGCCCCAGCATTTT. The encoded protein is CASSSDRAIDQPQHF.

This sequence joins TRBV7-2 and TRBJ2-7; D is unclear. CDR1 is SGHTA and CDR2 is FQGNSA in the germline V gene. V was cut by 2 bases and J by 5 bases, with 10 bases left in between. CDR3 size: 13 residues. The CDR3 nucleotides read TGTGCCAGCAGCTTAATTTTCAGCGACGAGCAGTACTTC. As protein: CASSLIFSDEQYF.